The 7 T cell receptor beta chains reported below all come from one sample, sequenced in a study of blood T cell repertoires in COVID-19. Sequencing used immunoSEQ multiplex PCR; TCRdb keeps in-frame clones, though not all of them. The sample contains 100,000 or so clones, 85% to 90% of which appear only once. Sequenced material: peripheral blood. These receptors were collected from a human donor in a cohort sampled during active COVID-19.

This clone was counted a few times. One end of the junction fails to match germline, which may point to a read error. The rearrangement uses TRBV7-9 and TRBJ2-7, with 10 bases that match TRBD2. Germline-derived CDR1 and CDR2 are SEHNR and FQNEAQ (reference sequence). The CDR3 length is 14 residues. The CDR3 DNA reads TGTGCCAGCAGCCCTAGCGGGAGCTCCCACGAGCAGTACTTC. Residues: CASSPSGSSHEQYF.

This chain connects TRBV20-1 to TRBJ1-1; tentative D call: TRBD1 (5 bases). This CDR3 comprises 14 residues. The V gene's germline CDR1 is DFQATT and CDR2 SNEGSKA (reference sequence). V was cut by 3 bases and J by 1 base, with 12 bases left in between. The DNA for the CDR3 is TGCAGTGCTAGTTGGGGCAGCCCGAACACTGAAGCTTTCTTT. Translation gives CSASWGSPNTEAFF.

This chain connects TRBV3-1 (or the pseudogene TRBV3-2) to TRBJ2-5, with a tentative D call TRBD2 (7 bases). Trimming removed 2 bases at V and 5 bases at J, with 18 bases between. In germline, CDR1 is LGHDT, CDR2 YNNKEL (reference sequence). The CDR3 covers 16 residues. CDR3 loop: CASSQRTTGGRETQYF. The CDR3 DNA sequence: TGTGCCAGCAGCCAAAGAACGACGGGGGGCAGGGAGACCCAGTACTTC.

The V and J genes are TRBV4-1 and TRBJ2-6, with TRBD1 matching 7 bases. The ends lost 4 bases at V and 1 base at J; junction bases unmatched: 10. This CDR3 is 18 amino acids long. The germline V gene has CDR1 MGHRA and CDR2 YSYEKL. DNA of the CDR3: TGCGCCAGCAGCCTCAACCGGGACAGTGGGTCTGGGGCCAACGTCCTGACTTTC. Its protein is CASSLNRDSGSGANVLTF.

This chain joins TRBV7-2 and TRBJ2-1, with D maybe TRBD1 (5 bases). This CDR3 region has 15 residues. Germline CDR1 reads SGHTA; CDR2 reads FQGNSA. Trimming took off 1 base at V and 0 bases at J, with 7 bases between the two ends. The CDR3 region is CASSLGRDSYNEQFF. DNA of the CDR3: TGTGCCAGCAGCTTAGGCAGGGACTCCTACAATGAGCAGTTCTTC.

The chain employs TRBV19 and TRBJ2-6, with a possible D match to TRBD1 (5 bases). V lost 3 bases, J lost 4 bases, and 10 bases lay in between. The CDR3 extends over 15 amino acids. Germline V gene data show CDR1 as LNHDA and CDR2 as SQIVND (reference sequence). The DNA of the CDR3 is TGTGCCAGTAGTATTCAGGGATCCGGGGCCAACGTCCTGACTTTC. It specifies CASSIQGSGANVLTF.

The sample holds one count of this clone. The chain links TRBV12-3 or TRBV12-4 to TRBJ1-2; D possibly corresponds to TRBD1 (5 bases). The CDR3 loop spans 13 amino acids. Trimming left V 3 bases short and J 3 bases short, with 8 bases between. The CDR3 DNA reads TGTGCCAGCAGTTTGGGGCCCGACTATGGCTACACCTTC. It is translated as CASSLGPDYGYTF.